Below are 10 T cell receptor beta chains sequenced from a single sample in a study of CD8 T cells in ankylosing spondylitis. TCRdb re-derived calls from the 5' RACE reads in MiXCR, one entry per CDR3 protein. There are 200,000 to 250,000 distinct CDR3 sequences in the sample; around 7.9% occur only once, and approximately 14% lies in the top ten. The study, taken as a whole, reports: One TCR beta motif, made up of 7 or 8 highly homologous variants, appeared characteristic of ankylosing spondylitis blood.

No antigen has been identified for these receptors. The specimen was blood, either unsorted or a sorted T cell fraction (not recorded which). These receptors all come from a male donor with ankylosing spondylitis.

V is TRBV2 and J is TRBJ2-4, with D maybe TRBD2 (5 bases). Germline V gives CDR1 SNHLY, CDR2 FYNNEI. The CDR3 length is 12 residues. V was clipped by 2 bases and J by 6 bases, with 5 bases between them. The CDR3, as DNA: TGTGCCAGCAGTGAAACTAGAAACATTCAGTACTTC. It yields the protein CASSETRNIQYF.

This clonotype was detected many times. V usage is TRBV24-1 and J usage is TRBJ2-1; D uncertain. The CDR3 is made up of 13 amino acids. CDR1 is KGHDR, CDR2 SFDVKD, per germline. Trimming left V 3 bases short and J 6 bases short, with 8 bases between. This chain's CDR3 is CATSDPPTNEQFF. The DNA of the CDR3 is TGTGCCACCAGTGATCCCCCGACCAATGAGCAGTTCTTC.

This clonotype was found once. The chain employs TRBV4-2 and TRBJ2-3; 10 bases are a match to TRBD2. The trim removed 1 base at V and 0 bases at J, leaving 13 bases unmatched. CDR1 is LGHNA, CDR2 YNFKEQ, per germline. CDR3 length: 20 amino acids. The CDR3 here is CASSQVSSGSPLISTDTQYF. In DNA, the CDR3 is TGTGCCAGCAGCCAAGTTTCTAGCGGGAGCCCCCTAATCAGCACAGATACGCAGTATTTT.

This clonotype has at least ten counts. This sequence joins TRBV6-1 and TRBJ2-1; D is ambiguous. Germline CDR1 reads MNHNS; CDR2 reads SASEGT. The germline V and J ends were trimmed by 3 bases and 4 bases, with 7 bases remaining between them. This CDR3 has 13 residues. The CDR3 coding sequence is TGTGCCAGCAGTGACCCCCTTTACAATGAGCAGTTCTTC. Its protein product is CASSDPLYNEQFF.

There are many counts of this clonotype. The chain has TRBV7-9 and TRBJ1-1; 10 nucleotides line up with TRBD1. Germline V CDR1 and CDR2: SEHNR, FQNEAQ (reference sequence). The junction had 4 bases not matched to a gene; V was cut back by 6 bases and J by 0 bases. This CDR3 is built from 15 residues. DNA for the CDR3: TGTGCCAGCAGGGATGGACAGGGGGTGAACACTGAAGCTTTCTTT. Translation: CASRDGQGVNTEAFF.

This clonotype was detected many times. The rearrangement joins TRBV6-4 to TRBJ2-1; perhaps TRBD2 as D (7 bases). The CDR3 has 16 amino acids. Between the trimmed V and J ends, which lost 6 bases and 2 bases, there was a span of 17 bases. CDR1 and CDR2 (germline): MRHNA, SNTAGT. The CDR3 sequence is CASSDQGRGTYNEQFF. In DNA form, the CDR3 reads TGTGCCAGCAGCGATCAGGGGCGGGGGACCTACAATGAGCAGTTCTTC.

This clonotype was counted between two and nine times. V gene TRBV4-3 combines with J gene TRBJ2-3, with 10 bases aligning to TRBD1. In germline, CDR1 is LGHNA, CDR2 YSLEER. This CDR3 spans 16 amino acids. V lost 1 base and J lost 2; bases outside the gene matches: 3. CDR3 DNA sequence: TGCGCCAGCAGCCAAGGACAGGGGGCTTTCACAGATACGCAGTATTTT. Amino acid sequence: CASSQGQGAFTDTQYF.

This clonotype has at least ten counts. The chain has TRBV27 and TRBJ2-7; D could derive from TRBD1 or TRBD2 (5 bases each). There are 14 residues in the CDR3. Trimming removed 5 bases from V and 4 bases from J, with 15 bases in between. CDR1 and CDR2 (germline): MNHEY, SMNVEV (reference sequence). CDR3 coding DNA: TGTGCCAGCAGTACCTCCGGGACCCCATACGAGCAGTACTTC. This gives the protein CASSTSGTPYEQYF.

The sample holds many counts of this clonotype. The DNA for the CDR3 is TGTGCCAGCAGTTTAGGGGGACAGGGTCTAGACACCGGGGAGCTGTTTTTT. This codes for CASSLGGQGLDTGELFF. The chain links TRBV12-3 or TRBV12-4 to TRBJ2-2; 9 nucleotides agree with TRBD1. The CDR3 is 17 amino acids. V lost 1 base and J lost 3; bases outside the gene matches: 6.

The chain employs TRBV29-1 and TRBJ2-1, with 10 nucleotides matching TRBD2. CDR3 length: 15 residues. Germline CDR1 and CDR2: SQVTM and ANQGSEA. With V trimmed by 3 bases and J by 4 bases, 6 bases remained unmatched. DNA of the CDR3: TGCAGCGTTGAGGGGAGGACTAGCGGATACAATGAGCAGTTCTTC. Translating gives CSVEGRTSGYNEQFF.